The 29 T cell receptor beta chains below all came from one sample that was sequenced in a study of T cell responses to AZD1222 COVID-19 vaccine. Clones were sequenced by immunoSEQ multiplex PCR, and TCRdb holds only the in-frame ones, with some missing. The repertoire consists of 13,000 or so clones, with about four fifths occurring once and the leading ten covering approximately 40%. The sample consisted of peripheral blood, taken 28 days after the second AZD1222 dose. The source is an adult who received the AZD1222 COVID-19 vaccine.

As regards this clone: The same CDR3 can be traced to other DNA sequences in this sample. This chain connects TRBV15 to TRBJ1-2; D not resolved. Trimming cost V 0 bases and J 6 bases, with 8 bases left between them. This CDR3 spans 13 amino acids. Germline loops: CDR1 LNHNV, CDR2 YYDKDF (reference sequence). The CDR3, as DNA: TGTGCCACCAGCAGAGAAGAGGGAGATGGCTACACCTTC. This codes for CATSREEGDGYTF.

The V call is TRBV29-1, the J call TRBJ2-7, with 7 bases that match TRBD1. V trimming: 7 bases; J trimming: 5 bases; junction bases outside the gene matches: 5. This CDR3 has 11 amino acids. The germline V gene has CDR1 SQVTM and CDR2 ANQGSEA. CDR3 nucleotides: TGCAGCGCCAAGACAGGGCACGAGCAGTACTTC. It codes for CSAKTGHEQYF.

The chain couples TRBV29-1 to TRBJ2-5; D ambiguous. CDR3 size: 12 residues. Germline CDR1 is SQVTM and CDR2 is ANQGSEA. V lost 4 bases, J lost 5 bases, and 11 bases lay in between. The DNA for the CDR3 is TGCAGCGTTGGCCGGGTGAGGGAGACCCAGTACTTC. Encoded protein: CSVGRVRETQYF.

V gene TRBV7-2 combines with J gene TRBJ1-5; 7 bases are a match to TRBD1. Germline-derived CDR1 and CDR2 are SGHTA and FQGNSA. With 3 bases clipped from V and 1 base from J, the junction kept 3 bases outside the gene matches. This CDR3 spans 15 amino acids. This chain's CDR3 is CASSLAGGSNQPQHF. The CDR3 bases are TGTGCCAGCAGCTTGGCAGGGGGGAGCAATCAGCCCCAGCATTTT.

This chain links TRBV6-4 with TRBJ1-2; 8 nucleotides match TRBD1. Germline loops: CDR1 MRHNA, CDR2 SNTAGT. The V gene end was trimmed by 5 bases and the J gene end by 4 bases; junction bases not matched to a gene: 3. The CDR3 is 13 residues long. The CDR3 spells CASSPGTGYGYTF. CDR3 DNA sequence: TGTGCCAGCAGTCCCGGGACAGGCTATGGCTACACCTTC.

This rearrangement joins TRBV28 to TRBJ2-7; D tentatively fits TRBD1 or TRBD2 (5 bases each). Trimming left V 7 bases short and J 0 bases short, with 13 bases between. This CDR3 spans 14 amino acids. The germline gives CDR1 MDHEN, CDR2 SYDVKM. For the CDR3, the DNA is TGTGCCAGCACCCCGGGACCCAGCTCCTACGAGCAGTACTTC. This gives the protein CASTPGPSSYEQYF.

This chain's CDR3 is CASSPLVRTQGGTEAFF. The DNA for the CDR3 is TGTGCCAGCTCACCCCTAGTCCGGACCCAGGGTGGCACTGAAGCTTTCTTT. The chain is built from TRBV18 and TRBJ1-1; tentatively, D is TRBD1 (5 bases). The CDR3 is 17 residues long. Germline V CDR1 and CDR2: KGHSH, LQKENI. Trimming removed 3 bases from V and 4 bases from J, with 21 bases in between.

A single count supports this clone. This sequence joins TRBV2 and TRBJ1-6, with 8 bases fitting TRBD1. With 2 bases clipped from V and 6 bases from J, the junction kept 3 bases outside the gene matches. Germline CDR1 SNHLY, CDR2 FYNNEI. This CDR3 has 15 residues. The CDR3 bases are TGTGCCAGCAGTGAACAGGGGGCCCTTAATTCACCCCTCCACTTT. Protein: CASSEQGALNSPLHF.

The chain carries TRBV6-5 and TRBJ2-6; 10 bases are shared with TRBD1. V dropped 10 bases and J dropped 2; count of bases not matched to a gene: 5. Germline V gives CDR1 MNHEY, CDR2 SVGAGI. The CDR3 has 15 residues. The CDR3 sequence: CATRTGGTGANVLTF. The CDR3 coding sequence is TGTGCCACAAGGACAGGGGGTACTGGGGCCAACGTCCTGACTTTC.

This rearrangement joins TRBV30 to TRBJ2-3, with 8 bases matching TRBD2. Germline V gene lookup returns CDR1 GTSNPN and CDR2 SVGIG (reference sequence). The CDR3 is 14 amino acids. J lost 2 bases, V lost 2 bases, and 3 bases had no gene match. The CDR3 is CAWSSGGLTDTQYF. As DNA, the CDR3 is TGTGCCTGGAGTAGCGGGGGCCTCACAGATACGCAGTATTTT.

V usage is TRBV5-8 and J usage is TRBJ1-5, with a possible D match to TRBD1 (6 bases). Germline V gene sequence: CDR1 SGHTS, CDR2 YDEGEE. This CDR3 contains 14 residues. Deletions cut 2 bases from V and 5 bases from J, with 11 bases between. In DNA form, the CDR3 reads TGTGCCAGCAGCTTAGGTTACAGGGATCAGCCCCAGCATTTT. Amino acids: CASSLGYRDQPQHF.

This clone was recorded once. The rearrangement joins TRBV5-4 to TRBJ2-5; D is perhaps TRBD2 (6 bases). Germline V gives CDR1 SGHNT, CDR2 YYREEE (reference sequence). Trimming cost V 4 bases and J 5 bases, with 12 bases left between them. This CDR3 contains 13 residues. CDR3 coding DNA: TGTGCCAGCAGCCCCGACGGGGGTGAGACCCAGTACTTC. Amino acid sequence: CASSPDGGETQYF.

V usage is TRBV5-5 and J usage is TRBJ2-1, with 8 bases lining up with TRBD2. The CDR3 is 17 residues long. CDR1 is SGHKS, CDR2 YYEKEE, per germline (reference sequence). J gave up 3 bases and V 2 bases, and 10 bases lay outside the gene matches. CDR3 amino acids: CASSFAPAGLVYNEQFF. In DNA, the CDR3 is TGTGCCAGCAGCTTTGCCCCCGCGGGACTAGTCTACAATGAGCAGTTCTTC.

The chain carries TRBV6-5 and TRBJ1-1, with D perhaps TRBD1 (6 bases). The CDR3 is made up of 14 amino acids. Germline CDR1 and CDR2: MNHEY and SVGAGI. Trimming took 6 bases from V and 6 from J, leaving 17 bases between them. The CDR3 spells CASRVTGLHAEAFF. In DNA form, the CDR3 reads TGTGCCAGCAGAGTAACAGGGCTTCACGCTGAAGCTTTCTTT.

This clone counts as medium-sized. This chain uses TRBV25-1 with TRBJ2-2; D not resolved. V lost 8 bases, J lost 5 bases, and 9 bases lay in between. The CDR3 contains 12 residues. Per germline, CDR1 MGHDK and CDR2 SYGVNS. The CDR3: CASEVVTGELFF. The CDR3 nucleotides are TGTGCCAGCGAGGTCGTAACCGGGGAGCTGTTTTTT.

The chain is built from TRBV4-3 and TRBJ2-2; D gene ambiguous. The germline CDR1 and CDR2 sequences are LGHNA and YSLEER. Trimming stripped 6 bases from V and 0 bases from J, with 8 bases between. The CDR3 covers 14 residues. For the CDR3, the DNA is TGCGCCAGCAGTGACGGCTCGAACACCGGGGAGCTGTTTTTT. This encodes CASSDGSNTGELFF.

V gene TRBV7-9 combines with J gene TRBJ2-3; the D gene is possibly TRBD1 (5 bases). The ends were cut back, 1 base at V and 3 bases at J, with 11 bases in the middle. This CDR3 comprises 15 residues. Germline V gives CDR1 SEHNR, CDR2 FQNEAQ (reference sequence). CDR3 bases: TGTGCCAGCAGCTTAGGGGGCAGGCATACAGATACGCAGTATTTT. It encodes CASSLGGRHTDTQYF.

The gene calls are TRBV27 and TRBJ2-1, with a weak D call TRBD2 (6 bases). CDR3 size: 18 residues. V was cut by 2 bases and J by 6 bases, with 23 bases left in between. Germline CDR1 is MNHEY and CDR2 is SMNVEV (reference sequence). CDR3 in amino acids: CASSLVYSFAGRVNEQFF. CDR3 nucleotides: TGTGCCAGCAGTTTAGTATACTCGTTCGCGGGAAGGGTCAATGAGCAGTTCTTC.

The chain combines TRBV7-2 with TRBJ1-3, with D unclear. CDR1 and CDR2 from the germline V gene are SGHTA and FQGNSA. There are 15 residues in the CDR3. Trimming removed 1 base at V and 4 bases at J, with 11 bases between. CDR3 sequence (DNA): TGTGCCAGCAGCTTAGTGGAAGGGCTCGGAAACACCATATATTTT. Translation: CASSLVEGLGNTIYF.

The table lists this clone with a count of one. The gene calls are TRBV19 and TRBJ2-7; 12 nucleotides line up with TRBD2. Trimming took 6 bases from V and 0 from J; bases not matched to a gene: 3. The CDR3 has 15 residues. CDR1 is LNHDA and CDR2 is SQIVND in the germline V gene (reference sequence). The chain's CDR3 is CASSRTSGTSYEQYF. CDR3 coding DNA: TGTGCCAGTAGCCGGACTAGCGGGACCTCCTACGAGCAGTACTTC.

This clone was detected once. The gene calls are TRBV5-6 and TRBJ2-3, with D possibly TRBD2 on 6 matching bases. The CDR3 covers 15 residues. Deletions cut 4 bases from V and 4 bases from J, with 16 bases between. Germline assignment: CDR1 SGHDT and CDR2 YYEEEE. CDR3 sequence: CASSLDTGGADTQYF. The CDR3 DNA follows: TGTGCCAGCAGCCTTGACACAGGAGGGGCAGATACGCAGTATTTT.

The chain links TRBV5-1 to TRBJ1-2; D call uncertain. Germline loops: CDR1 SGHRS, CDR2 YFSETQ. Trimming took off 1 base at V and 7 bases at J, with 8 bases between the two ends. The CDR3 sequence is 12 residues long. CDR3 residues: CASSLQGSGYTF. The CDR3, as DNA: TGCGCCAGCAGCTTGCAAGGCAGTGGCTACACCTTC.

The CDR3 DNA sequence: TGTGCCAGCAGCCCGCGGACTAGCGGGGGCACAGATACGCAGTATTTT. Its protein product is CASSPRTSGGTDTQYF. The chain links TRBV7-2 to TRBJ2-3, with 12 bases matching TRBD2. V trimming: 5 bases; J trimming: 1 base; junction bases outside the gene matches: 4. The CDR3 totals 16 residues. Germline CDR1 and CDR2: SGHTA and FQGNSA.

The V and J genes are TRBV6-2 or TRBV6-3 and TRBJ2-1; D unresolved. Germline-derived CDR1 and CDR2 are MNHEY and SVGEGT. This CDR3 is 11 amino acids long. The V end lost 2 bases, the J end lost 10 bases, and 6 bases lay between the germline ends. The CDR3 nucleotides are TGTGCCAGCAGTTACACCTTCGAGCAGTTCTTC. Amino acids: CASSYTFEQFF.

This clone appeared once. The V gene is TRBV5-5, the J gene TRBJ1-3; a weak D match, TRBD1 (5 bases). Trimming took off 1 base at V and 0 bases at J, with 8 bases between the two ends. The CDR3 runs to 15 residues. Per germline, CDR1 SGHKS and CDR2 YYEKEE (reference sequence). CDR3 sequence reads: CASSLRQGSGNTIYF. The CDR3 nucleotides read TGTGCCAGCAGCTTGCGGCAGGGCTCTGGAAACACCATATATTTT.

The chain has TRBV5-1 and TRBJ2-1; 9 bases fit TRBD1. Germline V gene data show CDR1 as SGHRS and CDR2 as YFSETQ. There are 15 residues in the CDR3. With V trimmed by 4 bases and J by 8 bases, 10 bases remained unmatched. The CDR3 sequence is CASSTRTGALDEQFF. The CDR3 DNA sequence: TGCGCCAGCAGCACTAGGACAGGGGCGCTGGATGAGCAGTTCTTC.

The chain carries TRBV29-1 and TRBJ2-1, with D perhaps TRBD2 (5 bases). The V gene's germline CDR1 is SQVTM and CDR2 ANQGSEA. V was cut by 6 bases and J by 10 bases, with 19 bases left in between. The CDR3 consists of 13 residues. CDR3 residues: CSVTPTAAGEQFF. CDR3 in DNA: TGCAGCGTCACCCCCACAGCGGCTGGAGAGCAGTTCTTC.

This clone was observed a few times. This chain uses TRBV11-3 with TRBJ1-1, with D unclear. Trimming left V 1 base short and J 1 base short, with 4 bases between. Germline V gene lookup returns CDR1 SGHNT and CDR2 YENEEA. There are 13 residues in the CDR3. The CDR3 region is CASSLGENTEAFF. CDR3 DNA sequence: TGTGCCAGCAGCTTAGGAGAGAACACTGAAGCTTTCTTT.

The J gene is TRBJ2-3, the V gene TRBV4-1; 9 nucleotides match TRBD1. The germline CDR1 and CDR2 sequences are MGHRA and YSYEKL. This CDR3 contains 17 residues. Losses at the gene ends were 1 base for V and 6 bases for J; bases not matched to a gene: 11. The CDR3 sequence is CASSQGHGQGKSDTQYF. Here the CDR3 DNA reads TGCGCCAGCAGCCAAGGGCATGGACAGGGGAAATCGGATACGCAGTATTTT.